This T cell receptor (beta chain) originates from a study of blood T cell repertoires in COVID-19 (dated by TCRdb to the early 2020s). Looking at the study overall: Samples from collaborators originated in the United States, Italy and Spain and spanned both the acute and convalescent phases of COVID-19. The prospective study material was composed of cDNA or gDNA derived from T cells, B-cell-depleted T cells, or PBMCs. Subjects who had been exposed to COVID-19, were actively infected with it, or had recovered from it provided the deeply sampled blood TCRbeta repertoires that made up the dataset. A freely available public database, intended as a resource for researchers studying the immune response to SARS-CoV-2, is where the repertoires were released. The samples were drawn from the first 160 participants of the ongoing ImmuneRACE study and from 1,254 subjects provided by 6 global collaborators. A de-identified subject ID, COVID-19 status, age in years and sex were almost always included in the sample metadata. Where available, HLA class I and class II types were taken from metadata supplied by the sample provider and were not determined by assay-based typing. What the authors observed across the whole study: The amount of clinical and demographic metadata varied by source and participant and was provided uncurated.

CDR1 LNHDA and CDR2 SQIVND are derived from the germline V gene (reference sequence). The V end loses 11 bases and the J end loses 4 bases, and a stretch of 9 bases separates them. CDR3 length: 12 amino acids, cysteine to phenylalanine. Only CDR3 DNA is held: 36 bases, read in frame from base 1. Collaborating institutions collected whole blood in K2EDTA tubes following their own protocols. For TCRbeta analysis, collaborators shipped samples in one of three forms: frozen whole blood, isolated PBMCs, or DNA extracted from either of those sample types. The immunoSEQ Assay, a bias-controlled multiplex PCR, was used to amplify TCRbeta CDR3 regions from genomic DNA. The paper's data handling went like this. The number of nucleated cells in each sample was estimated from the amplification of reference gene primers within the assay. Sequence reads were collapsed and filtered to measure the absolute abundance of every unique TCRbeta CDR3 rearrangement. Productive Simpson clonality was computed per sample as the square root of Simpson's diversity index over productive rearrangements. TCRdb mirrors the immuneACCESS table, restricted to in-frame sequences. Some clones are absent from its copies; in checked studies, under half trace to an unresolved V gene, and the reason for the others is unknown. V and J calls and clone size are copied from that table; D and trimming were computed from the DNA. The sample data list 90,000 to 120,000 clones, and approximately 88% of these were observed just once. Together, the top ten hold approximately 4.4% of the sample.

As to this clone: No antigen is known for it. The sample holds no much larger clone one base away, and base qualities are not on file.

The clonotype comes from a human donor in a cohort sampled during active COVID-19. The sequencing sample was made of peripheral blood. This chain is built from TRBV19 and TRBJ1-6; TRBD1 is perhaps the D gene, given 5 matching bases. The CDR3 sequence is CAAGPYNSPLHF. The DNA reads as follows: TGTGCCGCGGGGCCGTATAATTCACCCCTCCACTTT.